This TCR beta chain was captured by sequencing in a study of beta chain features in type 1 diabetes. Overall study findings and caveats: Among patients, naive, central memory and Treg TCRB repertoires appeared more similar than among healthy donors. A moderate, significant TCRB CDR3 shortening appeared in type 1 diabetes across four CD4+ subsets.

Expressed TCRB transcripts were sequenced after all isolated RNA was converted to cDNA. Sequenced by immunoSEQ multiplex PCR; TCRdb stores in-frame clones only, minus some. The sample has over 650,000 clones; about 14% are singletons. Trimming shortened V by 5 bases and J by 2 bases, and 10 bases separated the two germline ends. CDR3 length: 13 amino acids. CDR1 and CDR2 from the germline V gene are MGHDK and SYGVNS. The table lists this clone with a few counts. The antigen remains unidentified. The genes are TRBV25-1 and TRBJ2-7; D is unclear. Sequencing was performed on naive CD4+ T cells from blood. This clonotype originated in a young man with type 1 diabetes. Written as DNA, the CDR3 is TGTGCCAGCAGTCTGGGGATCCCCTACGAGCAGTACTTC. This translates into CASSLGIPYEQYF.